This T cell receptor (beta chain) comes out of a study of beta chain features in type 1 diabetes. Germline loops: CDR1 PRHDT, CDR2 FYEKMQ (reference sequence). The J segment lost 9 bases and the V segment lost 5 bases, leaving 6 bases of the junction unmatched. The CDR3 is 15 residues long. Markers CD45RO/CCR7/CD25/CD127/CD95/CD27 served to sort CD4+ naive, central memory, regulatory and stem cell-like memory cells. This clone was found a few times. The study reverse transcribed the entire isolated RNA, so it sequenced expressed TCRB transcripts. Each sample of naive, central memory or regulatory T cells had, on average, around 3.5 million reads. TCRdb's copy holds only in-frame clones and misses some; the assay was immunoSEQ multiplex PCR. The sample yields roughly 170,000 clones, around an eighth seen once.

This TCR was recovered from a woman under 30 in good health. The chain combines TRBV13 with TRBJ2-1; 14 nucleotides agree with TRBD2. Sequencing used central memory CD4+ T cells from blood. This CDR3 reads CASSQTSGRAVEQFF. The CDR3 DNA is TGTGCCAGCAGCCAGACTAGCGGGAGGGCGGTTGAGCAGTTCTTC.